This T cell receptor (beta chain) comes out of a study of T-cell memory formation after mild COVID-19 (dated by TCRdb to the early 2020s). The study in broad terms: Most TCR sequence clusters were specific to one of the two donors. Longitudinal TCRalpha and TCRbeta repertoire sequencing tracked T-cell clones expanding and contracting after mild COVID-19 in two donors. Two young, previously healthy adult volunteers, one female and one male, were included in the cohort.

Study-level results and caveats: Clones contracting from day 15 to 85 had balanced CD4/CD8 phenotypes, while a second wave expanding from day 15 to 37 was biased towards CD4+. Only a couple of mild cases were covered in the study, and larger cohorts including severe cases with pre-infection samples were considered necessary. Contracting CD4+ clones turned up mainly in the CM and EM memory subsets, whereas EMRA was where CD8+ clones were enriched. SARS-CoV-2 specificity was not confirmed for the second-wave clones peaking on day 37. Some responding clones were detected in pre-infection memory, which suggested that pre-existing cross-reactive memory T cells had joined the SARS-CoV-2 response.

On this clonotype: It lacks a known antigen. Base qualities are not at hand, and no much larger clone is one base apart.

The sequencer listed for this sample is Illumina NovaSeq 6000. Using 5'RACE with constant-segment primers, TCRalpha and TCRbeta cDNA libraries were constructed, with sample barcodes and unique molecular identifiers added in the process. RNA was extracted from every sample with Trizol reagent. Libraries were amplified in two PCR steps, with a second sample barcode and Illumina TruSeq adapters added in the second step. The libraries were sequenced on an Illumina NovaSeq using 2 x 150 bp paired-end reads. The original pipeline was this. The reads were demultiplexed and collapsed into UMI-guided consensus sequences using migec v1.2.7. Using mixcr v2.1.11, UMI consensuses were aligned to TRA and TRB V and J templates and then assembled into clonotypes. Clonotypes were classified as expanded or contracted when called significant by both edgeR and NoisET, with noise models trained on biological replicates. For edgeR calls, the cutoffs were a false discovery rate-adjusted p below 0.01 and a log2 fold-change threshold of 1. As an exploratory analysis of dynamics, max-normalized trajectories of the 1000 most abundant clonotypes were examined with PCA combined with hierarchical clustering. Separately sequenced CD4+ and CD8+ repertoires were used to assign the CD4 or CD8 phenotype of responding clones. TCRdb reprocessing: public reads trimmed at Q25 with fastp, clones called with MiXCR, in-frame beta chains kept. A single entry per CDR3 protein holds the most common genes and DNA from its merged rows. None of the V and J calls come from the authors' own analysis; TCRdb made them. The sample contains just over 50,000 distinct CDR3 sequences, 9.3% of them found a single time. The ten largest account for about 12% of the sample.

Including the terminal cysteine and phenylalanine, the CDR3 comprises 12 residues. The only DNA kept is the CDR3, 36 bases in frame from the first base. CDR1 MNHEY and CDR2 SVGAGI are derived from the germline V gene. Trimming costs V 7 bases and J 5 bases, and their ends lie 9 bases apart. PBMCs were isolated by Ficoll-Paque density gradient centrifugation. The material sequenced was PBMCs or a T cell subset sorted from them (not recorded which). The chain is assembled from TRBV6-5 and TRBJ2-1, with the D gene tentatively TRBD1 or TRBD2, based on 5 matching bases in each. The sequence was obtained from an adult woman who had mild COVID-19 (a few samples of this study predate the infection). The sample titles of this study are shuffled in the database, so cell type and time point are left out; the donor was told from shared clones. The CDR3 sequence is CASTGRHNEQFF. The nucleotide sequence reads TGTGCCAGCACGGGGCGCCACAATGAGCAGTTCTTC.